Listed below are T cell receptor beta chains from one sample, sequenced in a study of T cell responses to AZD1222 COVID-19 vaccine. Profiling relied on immunoSEQ multiplex PCR, and the TCRdb table lists in-frame clones only, not all of them. Among around 130,000 clones listed, under 95% were seen once. Sequenced here: peripheral blood, sampled on day 0 of AZD1222 vaccination. The receptors originated from an adult in good health. Both conserved end residues are part of each CDR3. Part of the rows lack a size; the others show once, few, many or a class for expanded clones.

V,size,J,CDR3
TRBV6-5,-,TRBJ1-1,CASQLTGRTEAFF
TRBV7-9,-,TRBJ1-6,CASSSDRGFNNSPLHF
TRBV19,-,TRBJ2-2,CASTKVRGRSTGELFF
TRBV9,-,TRBJ2-1,CASSVARVLGNEQFF
TRBV19,-,TRBJ2-2,CASLGAQTTGELFF
TRBV11-3,-,TRBJ2-1,CASSSGTGGFNEQFF
TRBV18,-,TRBJ1-3,CASSPNRGSGNTIYF
TRBV7-8,once,TRBJ1-6,CASSESLQGSSPLHF
TRBV5-1,-,TRBJ1-1,CASSLARVGDTEAFF
TRBV7-6,-,TRBJ2-3,CASSSTSGRSDTQYF
TRBV6-5,-,TRBJ1-2,CASRSQFKGYGYTF
TRBV5-6,-,TRBJ2-7,CASSFGAAGDEQYF
TRBV27,-,TRBJ2-7,CASSISGSLYEQYF
TRBV30,-,TRBJ1-1,CAWSVGSHFEAFF
TRBV5-8,-,TRBJ1-5,CASSLASASNQPQHF
TRBV5-1,-,TRBJ2-1,CASSPRGVSSYNEQFF
TRBV1,-,TRBJ2-1,CTSSAAPYGRAVGEQFF
TRBV4-3,once,TRBJ2-3,CASSPRGGLSTDTQYF
TRBV10-3,-,TRBJ2-2,CAISPGHARTGELFF
TRBV4-3,-,TRBJ2-2,CASSQDLGRGGELFF
TRBV7-8,-,TRBJ2-3,CASSSGDTYTDTQYF
TRBV2,-,TRBJ1-4,CASTRQARNEKLFF
TRBV2,-,TRBJ1-1,CASSVFRRDEAFF
TRBV4-1,-,TRBJ2-1,CASSQAIGRDAGSYNEQFF
TRBV7-2,-,TRBJ2-1,CASSLDRKLYNEQFF
TRBV12-3/TRBV12-4,-,TRBJ1-2,CASRTPRGGGYTF
TRBV29-1,-,TRBJ1-2,CSAADRADYGYTF
TRBV27,-,TRBJ2-7,CASGGDSATYEQYF
TRBV7-3,-,TRBJ2-2,CASSSGVLAGVGELFF
TRBV19,-,TRBJ1-5,CASSGGQGHQPQHF
TRBV4-3,-,TRBJ1-1,CASSQVDRVGTEAFF
TRBV19,-,TRBJ1-1,CASSIDSRRTEAFF
TRBV29-1,-,TRBJ2-2,CSARQGMSTGELFF